Below are 10 T cell receptor beta chains sequenced from a single sample in a study of CD8 T cells in Susac syndrome. After extraction with the RNeasy kit, 0.5 to 1 ug of the RNA was reverse transcribed using random hexamers. One entry per CDR3 protein, called by TCRdb with MiXCR from the immunoSEQ multiplex PCR reads. The table shows about 180,000 distinct CDR3 sequences, with 94% occurring only once. The sample taken for sequencing was CD4+ T cells from PBMCs. The receptors were sampled from a human donor with Susac syndrome.

The V call is TRBV20-1, the J call TRBJ2-3; TRBD2 matches at 9 bases. The CDR3 covers 17 residues. V lost 3 bases, J lost 4 bases, and 14 bases stayed unmatched. Germline V lookup: CDR1 DFQATT, CDR2 SNEGSKA (reference sequence). CDR3 DNA: TGCAGTGCTAGCTGGGCGGGGGGGCTGAATTTCCCAGATACGCAGTATTTT. Its protein product is CSASWAGGLNFPDTQYF.

The chain carries TRBV30 and TRBJ1-6; D not certain. V was clipped by 1 base and J by 7 bases, with 14 bases between them. Germline assignment: CDR1 GTSNPN and CDR2 SVGIG (reference sequence). The CDR3 runs to 15 residues. CDR3 in amino acids: CAWSGVGLRNSPLHF. CDR3 coding DNA: TGTGCCTGGAGTGGAGTCGGCCTCCGGAATTCACCCCTCCACTTT.

The chain uses TRBV2 and TRBJ1-2; possibly TRBD1 for D (6 bases). The CDR3 consists of 13 residues. CDR1 is SNHLY and CDR2 is FYNNEI in the germline V gene. Trimming removed 6 bases at V and 4 bases at J, with 12 bases between. The CDR3 loop reads CASRAGAIYGYTF. The CDR3 bases are TGTGCCAGCAGAGCAGGGGCGATCTATGGCTACACCTTC.

This clonotype was counted a single time. V gene TRBV24-1 combines with J gene TRBJ2-3; 10 nucleotides match TRBD1. Germline loops: CDR1 KGHDR, CDR2 SFDVKD. Germline trimming cut 2 bases from V and 2 bases from J; bases unmatched to any gene: 3. The CDR3 covers 16 residues. The CDR3 here is CATSDSGTGATDTQYF. The CDR3, as DNA: TGTGCCACCAGTGATTCCGGGACAGGGGCCACAGATACGCAGTATTTT.

The chain is built from TRBV28 and TRBJ1-2; the D gene is possibly TRBD1 (6 bases). In germline, CDR1 is MDHEN, CDR2 SYDVKM. Trimming left V 6 bases short and J 0 bases short, with 14 bases between. CDR3 length: 15 amino acids. For the CDR3, the DNA is TGTGCCAGCAGCTCACAGGGTGTTGCTAACTATGGCTACACCTTC. Its protein is CASSSQGVANYGYTF.

This chain links TRBV2 with TRBJ2-1; D is undetermined. V was shortened by 6 bases and J by 8 bases, with 17 bases between the two germline ends. The CDR3 length is 14 residues. Germline assignment: CDR1 SNHLY and CDR2 FYNNEI. The CDR3 DNA reads TGTGCCAGCAGGCAGGATATGGGTTGGGATGAGCAGTTCTTC. It codes for CASRQDMGWDEQFF.

The chain combines TRBV20-1 with TRBJ1-2; D might be TRBD1 (6 bases). Trimming left V 0 bases short and J 8 bases short, with 13 bases between. Germline CDR1 reads DFQATT; CDR2 reads SNEGSKA (reference sequence). The length of the CDR3 is 13 residues. The CDR3 reads CSARDRGASGYTF. CDR3 in DNA: TGCAGTGCTAGAGATCGGGGGGCTTCGGGCTACACCTTC.

The rearrangement links TRBV5-1 to TRBJ1-1; TRBD1 agrees at 9 bases. The CDR3 is made up of 15 amino acids. Germline V CDR1 and CDR2: SGHRS, YFSETQ. V was pared by 6 bases and J by 1 base, with 7 bases of the junction left unmatched. The CDR3 protein is CASTLQGARNTEAFF. The CDR3 nucleotides are TGCGCCAGCACGCTACAGGGGGCAAGGAACACTGAAGCTTTCTTT.

The chain is built from TRBV29-1 and TRBJ2-7; D ambiguous. The V end lost 3 bases, the J end lost 4 bases, and 7 bases lay between the germline ends. The germline CDR1 and CDR2 sequences are SQVTM and ANQGSEA. The CDR3 length is 11 residues. CDR3 DNA sequence: TGCAGCGTTGATGATAGGTACGAGCAGTACTTC. This encodes CSVDDRYEQYF.

V is TRBV29-1 and J is TRBJ2-1; 11 bases are shared with TRBD2. V lost 0 bases and J lost 0; bases outside the gene matches: 10. This CDR3 is built from 19 residues. Germline CDR1 SQVTM, CDR2 ANQGSEA. CDR3 coding DNA: TGCAGCGTTGAAGAACTAGCGGGGGTGGGTAAAAGCTCCTACAATGAGCAGTTCTTC. Translated: CSVEELAGVGKSSYNEQFF.